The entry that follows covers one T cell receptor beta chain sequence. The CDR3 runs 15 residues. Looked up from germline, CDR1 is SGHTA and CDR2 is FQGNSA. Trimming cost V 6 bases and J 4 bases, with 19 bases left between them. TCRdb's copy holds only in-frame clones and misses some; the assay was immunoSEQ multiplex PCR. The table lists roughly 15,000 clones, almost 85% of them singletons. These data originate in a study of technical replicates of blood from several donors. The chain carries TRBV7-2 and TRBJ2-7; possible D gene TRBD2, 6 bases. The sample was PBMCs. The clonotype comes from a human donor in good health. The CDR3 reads CASRVADNEVYEQYF. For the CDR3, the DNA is TGTGCCAGCAGAGTAGCGGACAACGAGGTTTACGAGCAGTACTTC.